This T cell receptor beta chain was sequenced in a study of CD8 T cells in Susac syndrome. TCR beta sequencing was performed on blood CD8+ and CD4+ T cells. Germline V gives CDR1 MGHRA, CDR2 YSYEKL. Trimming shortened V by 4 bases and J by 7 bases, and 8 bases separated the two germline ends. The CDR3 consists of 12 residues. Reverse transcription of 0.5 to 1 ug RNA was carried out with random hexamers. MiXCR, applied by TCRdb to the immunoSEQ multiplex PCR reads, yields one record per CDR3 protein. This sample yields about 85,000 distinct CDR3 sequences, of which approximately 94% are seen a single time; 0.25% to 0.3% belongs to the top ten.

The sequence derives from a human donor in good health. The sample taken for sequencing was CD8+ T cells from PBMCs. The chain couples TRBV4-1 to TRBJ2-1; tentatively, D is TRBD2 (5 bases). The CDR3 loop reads CASSRGENEQFF. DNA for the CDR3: TGCGCCAGCAGCCGGGGAGAGAATGAGCAGTTCTTC.